These 22 T cell receptor beta chains originate from one sample sequenced in a study of response to subunit inactivated influenza vaccine. TCRdb re-analysed the RT-PCR reads in MiXCR, keeping a single row per CDR3 protein. The table shows fewer than 600,000 distinct CDR3 sequences, with approximately 7.3% occurring only once. The sample in question was PBMCs from blood, obtained roughly 24 months after vaccination. These receptors were collected from a man aged 50-75 years who received an inactivated influenza vaccine.

V and J are TRBV12-3 or TRBV12-4 and TRBJ2-2; 7 nucleotides align to TRBD1. Trimming at V came to 6 bases and at J to 1 base, leaving 5 bases not matched to a gene. The CDR3 has 15 amino acids. CDR3 sequence: CASRPGQRNTGELFF. The CDR3 DNA sequence: TGTGCCAGCAGACCGGGACAGAGGAACACCGGGGAGCTGTTTTTT.

This chain uses TRBV2 with TRBJ2-1, with TRBD2 as a possible D gene (7 bases). The CDR3 sequence is 15 residues long. The germline V and J ends were trimmed by 10 bases and 6 bases, with 22 bases remaining between them. Looked up from germline, CDR1 is SNHLY and CDR2 is FYNNEI. The CDR3 region is CATQKPGGKGNEQFF. The CDR3 nucleotides are TGTGCCACTCAGAAGCCGGGGGGCAAGGGCAATGAGCAGTTCTTC.

In DNA form, the CDR3 reads TGTGCCAGCAGTGAAAACCAGGGGGCGATTCCTTTCTTT. This gives the protein CASSENQGAIPFF. The genes are TRBV6-1 and TRBJ1-1; 8 bases map to TRBD1. V lost 2 bases to trimming and J lost 12 bases; unmatched junction nucleotides: 8. The CDR3 is made up of 13 amino acids. Germline lookup yields CDR1 MNHNS and CDR2 SASEGT.

The chain joins TRBV28 to TRBJ1-4; 10 bases are shared with TRBD1. The junction had 5 bases not matched to a gene; V was cut back by 5 bases and J by 8 bases. Per the germline V gene, CDR1 is MDHEN and CDR2 is SYDVKM. This CDR3 contains 14 residues. This CDR3 is CASSRGQGMEKLFF. DNA of the CDR3: TGTGCCAGCAGTAGGGGACAGGGGATGGAAAAACTGTTTTTT.

This clonotype has a count of ten or more. The chain links TRBV5-1 to TRBJ2-3; D might be TRBD1 (6 bases). The CDR3 consists of 14 residues. V was clipped by 3 bases and J by 2 bases, with 10 bases between them. Germline V CDR1 and CDR2: SGHRS, YFSETQ. The CDR3 loop is CASSSGEYTDTQYF. CDR3 DNA: TGCGCCAGCAGCTCAGGGGAATACACAGATACGCAGTATTTT.

This clonotype has just one count. The chain employs TRBV29-1 and TRBJ2-2; D is unclear. Trimming removed 7 bases from V and 7 bases from J, with 16 bases in between. The CDR3 consists of 13 residues. From germline, CDR1 is SQVTM and CDR2 ANQGSEA. CDR3 residues: CSAKIPGDGELFF. The CDR3 coding sequence is TGCAGCGCAAAGATCCCGGGTGACGGGGAGCTGTTTTTT.

This clonotype has only a few counts. V usage is TRBV20-1 and J usage is TRBJ2-7; maybe TRBD2 (5 bases). Trimming took off 3 bases at V and 2 bases at J, with 14 bases between the two ends. In germline, CDR1 is DFQATT, CDR2 SNEGSKA (reference sequence). CDR3 length: 14 amino acids. The CDR3 protein is CSARTGNRAYEQYF. For the CDR3, the DNA is TGCAGTGCTAGGACGGGAAATCGCGCCTACGAGCAGTACTTC.

This clonotype was seen many times. V is TRBV7-9 and J is TRBJ2-1; D unclear. The germline V gene encodes CDR1 SEHNR and CDR2 FQNEAQ (reference sequence). There are 13 residues in the CDR3. V lost 3 bases, J lost 7 bases, and 10 bases lay in between. The CDR3 loop reads CASSLTSRNEQFF. The CDR3, as DNA: TGTGCCAGCAGCTTGACGAGTAGGAATGAGCAGTTCTTC.

This clonotype was seen a few times. A read error is likely, as this CDR3 ends without the conserved phenylalanine or tryptophan. The chain combines TRBV5-1 with TRBJ2-7, with D tentatively TRBD1 or TRBD2 (5 bases each). Germline CDR1 reads SGHRS; CDR2 reads YFSETQ. V lost 4 bases, J lost 3 bases, and 17 bases lay in between. The CDR3 is 15 amino acids. CDR3 in amino acids: CASSGPGPPNYEQYS. The CDR3 DNA is TGCGCCAGCAGCGGACCGGGACCCCCGAACTACGAGCAGTACTCC.

This clonotype has more than one count but fewer than ten. The V call is TRBV20-1, the J call TRBJ2-7; possibly TRBD1 for D (7 bases). This CDR3 spans 14 amino acids. Germline V gene sequence: CDR1 DFQATT, CDR2 SNEGSKA (reference sequence). Trimming removed 6 bases at V and 4 bases at J, with 19 bases between. The CDR3: CSAVYPGGFYEQYF. CDR3 sequence (DNA): TGCAGTGCCGTTTATCCAGGGGGGTTTTACGAGCAGTACTTC.

V and J are TRBV28 and TRBJ2-6; no firm D call. The CDR3 has 17 amino acids. The germline CDR1 and CDR2 sequences are MDHEN and SYDVKM. With 7 bases removed from V and 0 bases from J, the gap between germline ends came to 16 bases. The CDR3 DNA is TGTGCCAGCACCCTAGTAGGGTCCCCCTCTGGGGCCAACGTCCTGACTTTC. This codes for CASTLVGSPSGANVLTF.

The chain employs TRBV10-3 and TRBJ1-2; TRBD1 matches 10 bases. V shed 7 bases and J 0 bases; nucleotides not matched to a gene: 5. The CDR3 has 15 residues. The germline V gene has CDR1 ENHRY and CDR2 SYGVKD. Here the CDR3 DNA reads TGTGCCATCACCCCGGGACAGGGGTCTAACTATGGCTACACCTTC. This encodes CAITPGQGSNYGYTF.

The V and J genes are TRBV7-2 and TRBJ2-3; 7 positions match TRBD2. The CDR3 loop spans 15 amino acids. The V and J ends lost 3 bases and 5 bases, in that order; junction bases with no gene match: 8. Per the germline V gene, CDR1 is SGHTA and CDR2 is FQGNSA. The CDR3 DNA follows: TGTGCCAGCAGCTTCGCCGGGACTATGGGAGATACGCAGTATTTT. Its protein is CASSFAGTMGDTQYF.

This chain uses TRBV6-5 with TRBJ1-2; 7 positions agree with TRBD1. This CDR3 is 12 amino acids long. The V gene end was trimmed by 6 bases and the J gene end by 8 bases; junction bases not matched to a gene: 6. The germline CDR1 and CDR2 sequences are MNHEY and SVGAGI. CDR3 amino acids: CASSTDRAGYTF. The CDR3 nucleotides read TGTGCCAGCAGCACTGACAGGGCCGGCTACACCTTC.

This clonotype has only one observation. A read error may account for a junction end that differs from germline. The chain carries TRBV7-6 and TRBJ2-3; D is undetermined. Per germline, CDR1 SGHVS and CDR2 FNYEAQ. This CDR3 is built from 12 residues. The CDR3 DNA reads as TGTGCCTGCAGTCCCCCCGAAGATACGCAGTATTTT. Amino acid sequence: CACSPPEDTQYF.

This chain connects TRBV20-1 to TRBJ1-1; D ambiguous. The CDR3 is 11 residues long. Germline CDR1 is DFQATT and CDR2 is SNEGSKA (reference sequence). V dropped 6 bases and J dropped 7 bases, with 12 bases sitting between them. The CDR3 loop reads CSAWRSLEAFF. The CDR3 DNA follows: TGCAGTGCATGGCGTTCGCTTGAAGCTTTCTTT.

This clonotype has a handful of counts. J is TRBJ2-1 and V is TRBV4-1; 7 nucleotides line up with TRBD2. CDR1 is MGHRA and CDR2 is YSYEKL in the germline V gene. The V segment lost 6 bases and the J segment 5 bases; nucleotides outside the gene matches: 16. The CDR3 contains 17 residues. CDR3 loop: CASSPRAGRTGHNEQFF. The CDR3 DNA sequence: TGCGCCAGCAGTCCCCGGGCCGGGAGGACGGGCCACAATGAGCAGTTCTTC.

This clonotype is categorized as medium-sized (0.01 to 0.1%). The J gene is TRBJ2-3, the V gene TRBV5-1; tentatively, D is TRBD2 (5 bases). V lost 8 bases and J 1 base, leaving 17 bases between the germline ends. There are 15 residues in the CDR3. Germline V gives CDR1 SGHRS, CDR2 YFSETQ. The CDR3: CASSPAGIRTDTQYF. CDR3 nucleotide sequence: TGCGCCAGTTCCCCTGCCGGGATCCGCACAGATACGCAGTATTTT.

This clonotype was observed many times. This chain joins TRBV4-1 and TRBJ2-3; 7 bases are shared with TRBD2. Germline CDR1 is MGHRA and CDR2 is YSYEKL. The V gene end was trimmed by 2 bases and the J gene end by 0 bases; junction bases not matched to a gene: 8. CDR3 size: 17 residues. The CDR3 DNA follows: TGCGCCAGCAGCCAATTCGAGCGGGGTCTAAGCACAGATACGCAGTATTTT. As protein: CASSQFERGLSTDTQYF.

The V call is TRBV5-1, the J call TRBJ2-1, with TRBD1 as a possible D gene (5 bases). CDR1 and CDR2 (germline): SGHRS, YFSETQ. Trimming took 2 bases from V and 5 from J, leaving 8 bases between them. The CDR3 consists of 13 residues. The CDR3 sequence: CASSFTQDNEQFF. The CDR3 DNA sequence: TGCGCCAGCAGCTTCACACAGGACAATGAGCAGTTCTTC. The full variable domain, in which reference TRBV5-1 and TRBJ2-1 provide the parts outside the CDR3, is KAGVTQTPRYLIKTRGQQVTLSCSPISGHRSVSWYQQTPGQGLQFLFEYFSETQRNKGNFPGRFSGRQFSNSRSEMNVSTLELGDSALYLCASSFTQDNEQFFGPGTRLTVL.

Remarks on this clonotype: A much more abundant neighbour one base away suggests this may be a read error. It is likely a read error, because the conserved phenylalanine at the end of the CDR3 is missing. The chain recombines TRBV20-1 with TRBJ2-2, with D tentatively TRBD1 or TRBD2 (5 bases each). The V end lost 5 bases, the J end lost 5 bases, and 9 bases lay between the germline ends. This CDR3 has 12 amino acids. Germline V lookup: CDR1 DFQATT, CDR2 SNEGSKA (reference sequence). CDR3 sequence reads: CSAEGRTGELFL. CDR3 DNA sequence: TGCAGTGCTGAGGGGCGGACCGGGGAGCTGTTTCTT.

The genes are TRBV5-5 and TRBJ2-7; the D is unclear. V lost 0 bases, J lost 7 bases, and 14 bases lay in between. In germline, CDR1 is SGHKS, CDR2 YYEKEE (reference sequence). The CDR3 runs to 14 residues. CDR3: CASSLVVPLGEQYF. DNA for the CDR3: TGTGCCAGCAGCTTGGTGGTGCCCCTGGGGGAGCAGTACTTC. Supplemented by reference TRBV5-5 and TRBJ2-7, the full variable domain reads DAGVTQSPTHLIKTRGQQVTLRCSPISGHKSVSWYQQVLGQGPQFIFQYYEKEERGRGNFPDRFSARQFPNYSSELNVNALLLGDSALYLCASSLVVPLGEQYFGPGTRLTVT.